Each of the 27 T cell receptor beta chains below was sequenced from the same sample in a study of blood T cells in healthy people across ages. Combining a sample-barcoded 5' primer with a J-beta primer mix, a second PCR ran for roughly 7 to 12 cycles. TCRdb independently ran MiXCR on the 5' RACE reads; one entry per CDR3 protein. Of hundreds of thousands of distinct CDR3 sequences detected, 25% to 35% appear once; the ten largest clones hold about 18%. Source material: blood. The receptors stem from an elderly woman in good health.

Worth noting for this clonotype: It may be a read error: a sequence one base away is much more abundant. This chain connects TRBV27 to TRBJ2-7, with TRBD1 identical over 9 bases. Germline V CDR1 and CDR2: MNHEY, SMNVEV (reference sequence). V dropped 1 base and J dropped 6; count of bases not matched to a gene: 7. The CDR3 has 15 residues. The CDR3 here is CASSLCPGQGSEQYF. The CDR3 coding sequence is TGTGCCAGCAGTTTATGCCCAGGACAGGGGAGCGAGCAGTACTTC.

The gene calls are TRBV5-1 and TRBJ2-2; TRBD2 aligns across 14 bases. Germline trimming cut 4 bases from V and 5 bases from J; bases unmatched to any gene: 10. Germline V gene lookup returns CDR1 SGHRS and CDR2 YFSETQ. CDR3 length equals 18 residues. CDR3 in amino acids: CASSTGLAGGPSTGELFF. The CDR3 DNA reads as TGCGCCAGCAGCACAGGACTAGCGGGGGGCCCGAGTACCGGGGAGCTGTTTTTT.

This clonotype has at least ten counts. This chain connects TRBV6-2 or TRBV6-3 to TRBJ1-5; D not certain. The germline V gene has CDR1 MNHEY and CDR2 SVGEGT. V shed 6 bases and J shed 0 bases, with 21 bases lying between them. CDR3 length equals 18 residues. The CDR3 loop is CASSPSPTRHFSNQPQHF. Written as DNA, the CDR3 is TGTGCCAGCAGCCCATCGCCCACCAGGCATTTTAGCAATCAGCCCCAGCATTTT.

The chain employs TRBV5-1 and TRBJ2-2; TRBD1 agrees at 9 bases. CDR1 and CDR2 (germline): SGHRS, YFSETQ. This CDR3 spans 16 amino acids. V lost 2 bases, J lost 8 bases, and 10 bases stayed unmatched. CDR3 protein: CASSLNGQGMVGELFF. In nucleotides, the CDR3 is TGCGCCAGCAGCTTAAATGGACAGGGGATGGTTGGGGAGCTGTTTTTT.

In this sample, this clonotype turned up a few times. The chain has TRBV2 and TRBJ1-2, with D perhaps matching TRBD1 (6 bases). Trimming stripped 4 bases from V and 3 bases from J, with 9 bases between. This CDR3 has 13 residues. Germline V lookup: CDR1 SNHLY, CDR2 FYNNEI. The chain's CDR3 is CASSGGRDYGYTF. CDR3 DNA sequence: TGTGCCAGCAGTGGGGGGCGCGACTATGGCTACACCTTC.

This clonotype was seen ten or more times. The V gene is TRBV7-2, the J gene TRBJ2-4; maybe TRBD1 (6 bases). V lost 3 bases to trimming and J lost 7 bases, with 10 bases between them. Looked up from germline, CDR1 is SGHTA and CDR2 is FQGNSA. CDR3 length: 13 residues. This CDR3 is CASSLGRGNIQYF. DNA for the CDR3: TGTGCCAGCAGCTTGGGCAGGGGTAACATTCAGTACTTC.

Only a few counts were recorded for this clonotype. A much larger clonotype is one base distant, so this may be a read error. The CDR3 is CASSFVSAQYNEQYF. The CDR3 DNA is TGTGCCAGCAGCTTCGTCTCAGCGCAATACAATGAGCAGTACTTC. The chain combines TRBV7-8 with TRBJ2-7; no definite D call. Germline assignment: CDR1 SGHVS and CDR2 FQNEAQ. This CDR3 spans 15 amino acids. The V end was cut by 3 bases, the J end by 7 bases, with 19 bases between.

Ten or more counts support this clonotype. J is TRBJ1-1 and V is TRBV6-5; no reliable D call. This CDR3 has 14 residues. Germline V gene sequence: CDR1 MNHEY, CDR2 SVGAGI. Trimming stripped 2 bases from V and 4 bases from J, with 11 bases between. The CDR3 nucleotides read TGTGCCAGCAGTTACCTCTCTCGGCCCACTGAAGCTTTCTTT. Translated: CASSYLSRPTEAFF.

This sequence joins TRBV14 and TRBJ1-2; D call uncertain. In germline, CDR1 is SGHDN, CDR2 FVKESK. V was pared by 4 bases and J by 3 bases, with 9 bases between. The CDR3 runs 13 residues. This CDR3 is CASSPAAHYGYTF. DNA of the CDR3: TGTGCCAGCAGCCCAGCCGCTCACTATGGCTACACCTTC.

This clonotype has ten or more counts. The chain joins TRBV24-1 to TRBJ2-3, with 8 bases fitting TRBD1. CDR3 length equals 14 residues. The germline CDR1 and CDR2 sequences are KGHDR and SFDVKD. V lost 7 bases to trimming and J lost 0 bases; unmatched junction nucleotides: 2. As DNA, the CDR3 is TGTGCCACCAGCAGGGGGCAAAGCACAGATACGCAGTATTTT. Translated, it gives CATSRGQSTDTQYF.

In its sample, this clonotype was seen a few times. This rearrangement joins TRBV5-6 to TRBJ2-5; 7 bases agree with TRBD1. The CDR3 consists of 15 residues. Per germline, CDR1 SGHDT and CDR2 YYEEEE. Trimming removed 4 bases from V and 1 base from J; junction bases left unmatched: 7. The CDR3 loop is CASSHRTGAQETQYF. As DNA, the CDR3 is TGTGCCAGCAGCCATAGAACAGGGGCCCAAGAGACCCAGTACTTC. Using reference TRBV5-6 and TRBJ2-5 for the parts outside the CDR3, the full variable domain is DAGVTQSPTHLIKTRGQQVTLRCSPKSGHDTVSWYQQALGQGPQFIFQYYEEEERQRGNFPDRFSGHQFPNYSSELNVNALLLGDSALYLCASSHRTGAQETQYFGPGTRLLVL.

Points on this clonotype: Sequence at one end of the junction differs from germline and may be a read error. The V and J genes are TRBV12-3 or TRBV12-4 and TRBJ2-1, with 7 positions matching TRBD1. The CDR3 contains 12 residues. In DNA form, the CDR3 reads TGTGCCGGCAGAAGACAGGGCGATGAGCAGTTCTTC. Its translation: CAGRRQGDEQFF.

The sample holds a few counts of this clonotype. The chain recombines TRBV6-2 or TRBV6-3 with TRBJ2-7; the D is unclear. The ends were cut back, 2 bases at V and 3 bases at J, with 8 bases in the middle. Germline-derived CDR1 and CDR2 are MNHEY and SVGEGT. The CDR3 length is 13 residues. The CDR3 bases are TGTGCCAGCAGTTACGATTGGGGCTACGAGCAGTACTTC. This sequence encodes CASSYDWGYEQYF.

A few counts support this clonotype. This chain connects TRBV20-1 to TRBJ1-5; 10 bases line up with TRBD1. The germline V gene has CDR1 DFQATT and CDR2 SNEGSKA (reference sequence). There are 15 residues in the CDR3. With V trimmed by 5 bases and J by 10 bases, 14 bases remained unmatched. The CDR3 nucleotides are TGCAGTGCTGGGAAGGACAGGGGGATTGGTCACCCCCAGCATTTT. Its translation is CSAGKDRGIGHPQHF.

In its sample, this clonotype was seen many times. Here the CDR3 DNA reads TGCAGTGCCTCCCGGGACATAGGGTACGAGCAGTACTTC. This codes for CSASRDIGYEQYF. This rearrangement joins TRBV20-1 to TRBJ2-7, with D perhaps matching TRBD1 (6 bases). V was cut by 6 bases and J by 4 bases, with 16 bases left in between. This CDR3 contains 13 residues. Germline V gene lookup returns CDR1 DFQATT and CDR2 SNEGSKA (reference sequence).

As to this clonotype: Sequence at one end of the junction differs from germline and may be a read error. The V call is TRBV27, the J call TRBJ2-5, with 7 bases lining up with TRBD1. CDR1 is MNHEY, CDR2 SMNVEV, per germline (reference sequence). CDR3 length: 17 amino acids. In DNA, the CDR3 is TGTGCCTGCAGTTTATCGATGACGAGGGGGCGTCCCTACGAGCGGTACTTC. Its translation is CACSLSMTRGRPYERYF.

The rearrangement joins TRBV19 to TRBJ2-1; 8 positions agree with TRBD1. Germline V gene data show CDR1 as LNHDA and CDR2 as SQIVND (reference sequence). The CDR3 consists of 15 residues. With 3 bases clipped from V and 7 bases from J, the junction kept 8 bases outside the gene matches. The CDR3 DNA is TGTGCCAGTAGTATTGGCAGGGGGCGTTTGAATGAGCAGTTCTTC. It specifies CASSIGRGRLNEQFF.

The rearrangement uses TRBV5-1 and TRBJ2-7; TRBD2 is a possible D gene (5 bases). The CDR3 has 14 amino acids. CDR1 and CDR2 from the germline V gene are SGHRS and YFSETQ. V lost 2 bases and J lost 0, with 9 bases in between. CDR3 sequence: CASSLLESSYEQYF. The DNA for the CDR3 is TGCGCCAGCAGCTTACTAGAGAGCTCCTACGAGCAGTACTTC.

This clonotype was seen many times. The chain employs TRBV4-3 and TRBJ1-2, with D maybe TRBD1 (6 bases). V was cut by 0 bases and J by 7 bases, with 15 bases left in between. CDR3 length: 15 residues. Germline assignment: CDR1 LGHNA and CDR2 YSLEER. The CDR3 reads CASSQDAPRGSGYTF. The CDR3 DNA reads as TGCGCCAGCAGCCAAGATGCCCCCAGGGGCTCTGGCTACACCTTC.

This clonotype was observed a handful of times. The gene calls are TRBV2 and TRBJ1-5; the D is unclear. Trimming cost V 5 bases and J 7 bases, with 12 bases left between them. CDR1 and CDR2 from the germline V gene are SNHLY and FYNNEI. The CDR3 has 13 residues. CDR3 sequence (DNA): TGTGCCAGCAGTCTAGAACGACAACAGCCCCAGCATTTT. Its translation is CASSLERQQPQHF.

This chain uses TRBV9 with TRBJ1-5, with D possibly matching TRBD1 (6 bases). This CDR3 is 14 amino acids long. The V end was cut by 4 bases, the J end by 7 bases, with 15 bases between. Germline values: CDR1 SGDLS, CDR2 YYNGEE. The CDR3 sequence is CASSRTGFGQPQHF. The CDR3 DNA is TGTGCCAGCAGCCGCACAGGGTTCGGGCAGCCCCAGCATTTT.

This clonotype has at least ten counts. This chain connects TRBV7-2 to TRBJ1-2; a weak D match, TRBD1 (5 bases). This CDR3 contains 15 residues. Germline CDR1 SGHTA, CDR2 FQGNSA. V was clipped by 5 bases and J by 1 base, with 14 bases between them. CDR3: CASSPPQGRNYGYTF. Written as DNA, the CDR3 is TGTGCCAGCAGCCCCCCGCAGGGCCGTAACTATGGCTACACCTTC. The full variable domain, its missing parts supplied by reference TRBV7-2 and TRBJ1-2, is GAGVSQSPSNKVTEKGKDVELRCDPISGHTALYWYRQSLGQGLEFLIYFQGNSAPDKSGLPSDRFSAERTGGSVSTLTIQRTQQEDSAVYLCASSPPQGRNYGYTFGSGTRLTVV.

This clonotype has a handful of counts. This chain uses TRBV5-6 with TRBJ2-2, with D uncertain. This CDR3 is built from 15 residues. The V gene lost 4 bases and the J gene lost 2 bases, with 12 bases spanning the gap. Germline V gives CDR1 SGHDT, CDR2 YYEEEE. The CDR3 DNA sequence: TGTGCCAGCAGCAAAACACCTCTTAACACCGGGGAGCTGTTTTTT. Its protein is CASSKTPLNTGELFF.

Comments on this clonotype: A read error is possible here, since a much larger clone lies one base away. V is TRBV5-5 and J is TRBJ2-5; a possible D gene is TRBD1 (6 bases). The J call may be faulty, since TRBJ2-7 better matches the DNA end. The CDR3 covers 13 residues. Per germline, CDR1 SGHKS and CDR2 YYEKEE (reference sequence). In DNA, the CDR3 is TGTGCCAGCAGCTTGGTCAGGGGTAACGAGCAGTACTTC. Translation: CASSLVRGNEQYF.

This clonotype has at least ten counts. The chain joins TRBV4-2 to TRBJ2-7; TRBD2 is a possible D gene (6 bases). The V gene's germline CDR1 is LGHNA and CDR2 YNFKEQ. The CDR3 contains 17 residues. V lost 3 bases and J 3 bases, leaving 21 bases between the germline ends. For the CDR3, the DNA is TGTGCCAGCAGCCAGACCTCGCCGGGGCTAGCGAACTACGAGCAGTACTTC. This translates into CASSQTSPGLANYEQYF.

Here the CDR3 reads CASSLNGFEQYF. The CDR3 nucleotides read TGTGCCAGCAGCTTAAACGGCTTCGAACAGTACTTC. The chain recombines TRBV7-6 with TRBJ2-4; D gene unclear. Looked up from germline, CDR1 is SGHVS and CDR2 is FNYEAQ. CDR3 length equals 12 residues. The V gene lost 2 bases and the J gene lost 13 bases, with 12 bases spanning the gap.

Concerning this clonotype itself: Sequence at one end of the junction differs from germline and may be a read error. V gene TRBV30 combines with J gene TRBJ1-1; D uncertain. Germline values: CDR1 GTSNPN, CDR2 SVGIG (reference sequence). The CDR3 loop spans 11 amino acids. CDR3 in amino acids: CAWSVLTGAFF. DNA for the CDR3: TGTGCCTGGAGTGTCCTTACTGGAGCTTTCTTT.